The rows below give T cell receptor beta chains drawn from one sample of a study of OX40 agonist ivuxolimab in advanced cancers. Assay used: immunoSEQ multiplex PCR; TCRdb lists only in-frame clones, some missing. The sample shows under 90,000 clones, under 90% of them seen only once. The source material was CD4+ or CD8+ T cells sorted from blood, sampled in a trial of the OX40 agonist ivuxolimab. The receptors were gathered from an adult with an advanced solid tumor such as melanoma, head and neck, liver or kidney cancer. The CDR3 runs from the conserved cysteine through the conserved F or W. Part of the rows lack a size; the others show once, few, many or a class for expanded clones.

clone size: .
V gene: TRBV29-1
CDR3 length: 12
CDR3 protein: CSVRQGGNEQFF

clone size: .
V gene: TRBV2
CDR3 length: 15
CDR3 protein: CASIPRGTANYGYTF

clone size: .
V gene: TRBV27
CDR3 length: 14
CDR3 protein: CASSLKAYQETQYF

clone size: .
V gene: TRBV29-1
CDR3 length: 14
CDR3 protein: CSAAGQATNYGYTF

clone size: .
V gene: TRBV15
CDR3 length: 14
CDR3 protein: CATSDPSGANVLTF

clone size: once
V gene: TRBV5-1
CDR3 length: 14
CDR3 protein: CASSLGLDSYEQYF

clone size: .
V gene: TRBV7-9
CDR3 length: 14
CDR3 protein: CASSFHSDNQPQHF

clone size: .
V gene: TRBV6-1
CDR3 length: 14
CDR3 protein: CASSEVGSGVGQFF

clone size: .
V gene: TRBV5-4
CDR3 length: 15
CDR3 protein: CASSLVQGLSYEQYF

clone size: .
V gene: TRBV2
CDR3 length: 13
CDR3 protein: CASSDRGGTEAFF

clone size: .
V gene: TRBV19
CDR3 length: 15
CDR3 protein: CASRALAGVIGELFF

clone size: few
V gene: TRBV2
CDR3 length: 13
CDR3 protein: CASSKDRDTEAFF

clone size: few
V gene: TRBV18
CDR3 length: 14
CDR3 protein: CASSPRSGEGEAFF

clone size: .
V gene: TRBV5-1
CDR3 length: 16
CDR3 protein: CASSLAPQGGNEKLFF

clone size: .
V gene: TRBV28
CDR3 length: 13
CDR3 protein: CASRDRGGRGAFF

clone size: .
V gene: TRBV6-5
CDR3 length: 14
CDR3 protein: CASTTALGNYGYTF

clone size: .
V gene: TRBV19
CDR3 length: 14
CDR3 protein: CASSAMGGTYEQYF

clone size: .
V gene: TRBV5-5
CDR3 length: 14
CDR3 protein: CASSLEGTGAGAFF

clone size: .
V gene: TRBV14
CDR3 length: 13
CDR3 protein: CASSRVDSYEQYF

clone size: .
V gene: TRBV4-1
CDR3 length: 16
CDR3 protein: CASSPARVLGTDTQYF

clone size: .
V gene: TRBV2
CDR3 length: 15
CDR3 protein: CASSERAGIPEKLFF

clone size: .
V gene: TRBV7-7
CDR3 length: 14
CDR3 protein: CASSFQSTGSEQFF

clone size: few
V gene: TRBV19
CDR3 length: 12
CDR3 protein: CASKGVSTEAFF

clone size: .
V gene: TRBV19
CDR3 length: 17
CDR3 protein: CASSTRELPRTNEKLFF

clone size: .
V gene: TRBV11-2
CDR3 length: 12
CDR3 protein: CASSLLAGELFF

clone size: few
V gene: TRBV6-5
CDR3 length: 13
CDR3 protein: CASSVASGTEAFF

clone size: .
V gene: TRBV5-6
CDR3 length: 16
CDR3 protein: CASSLGIQGGYQPQHF

clone size: once
V gene: TRBV29-1
CDR3 length: 15
CDR3 protein: CSVEGTPDSGNTIYF

clone size: .
V gene: TRBV30
CDR3 length: 12
CDR3 protein: CAWIRTYGELFF

clone size: .
V gene: TRBV19
CDR3 length: 20
CDR3 protein: CASSMRRRGLNAMGDYGYTF

clone size: .
V gene: TRBV30
CDR3 length: 15
CDR3 protein: CAWSVGAGANTEAFF

clone size: .
V gene: TRBV11-3
CDR3 length: 13
CDR3 protein: CASSLERDTEAFF

clone size: few
V gene: TRBV6-5
CDR3 length: 12
CDR3 protein: CASSRGNQPQHF

clone size: once
V gene: TRBV6-1
CDR3 length: 16
CDR3 protein: CASSEGGSPLQETQYF

clone size: .
V gene: TRBV30
CDR3 length: 14
CDR3 protein: CAWSVTGYTGELFF

clone size: .
V gene: TRBV29-1
CDR3 length: 14
CDR3 protein: CSPRTGVWNSPLHF

clone size: .
V gene: TRBV6-4
CDR3 length: 15
CDR3 protein: CASSVGTGGGYGYTF

clone size: .
V gene: TRBV7-9
CDR3 length: 14
CDR3 protein: CASSLVGTVRGYTF

clone size: .
V gene: TRBV2
CDR3 length: 13
CDR3 protein: CASSVGSDSPLHF

clone size: .
V gene: TRBV5-1
CDR3 length: 16
CDR3 protein: CASSLGYQAGLETQYF

clone size: .
V gene: TRBV27
CDR3 length: 14
CDR3 protein: CASSFTTRGDGYTF

clone size: .
V gene: TRBV5-1
CDR3 length: 14
CDR3 protein: CASSTRTGTGELFF

clone size: .
V gene: TRBV4-1
CDR3 length: 16
CDR3 protein: CASSREGTNRGEKLFF

clone size: .
V gene: TRBV30
CDR3 length: 15
CDR3 protein: CAWRVPGGSYYGYTF

clone size: .
V gene: TRBV7-8
CDR3 length: 16
CDR3 protein: CASSPKRGPFTYEQYF

clone size: .
V gene: TRBV14
CDR3 length: 17
CDR3 protein: CASSQVGYKSSGNTIYF

clone size: .
V gene: TRBV2
CDR3 length: 11
CDR3 protein: CASSKVSPLHF

clone size: .
V gene: TRBV6-5
CDR3 length: 15
CDR3 protein: CASSPGPEYRYGYTF

clone size: few
V gene: TRBV19
CDR3 length: 13
CDR3 protein: CASSSTVGQPQHF

clone size: few
V gene: TRBV18
CDR3 length: 15
CDR3 protein: CASSPEGGANSPLHF

clone size: .
V gene: TRBV28
CDR3 length: 16
CDR3 protein: CASREAGGGMLNEQFF

clone size: once
V gene: TRBV2
CDR3 length: 11
CDR3 protein: CATAGGGEQFF

clone size: .
V gene: TRBV4-1
CDR3 length: 11
CDR3 protein: CASSQERKAFF

clone size: .
V gene: TRBV2
CDR3 length: 11
CDR3 protein: CASQTNSPLHF

clone size: .
V gene: TRBV2
CDR3 length: 14
CDR3 protein: CASSGMGSPYEQYF

clone size: .
V gene: TRBV10-3
CDR3 length: 14
CDR3 protein: CAISESFQGNEQFF

clone size: .
V gene: TRBV9
CDR3 length: 15
CDR3 protein: CASSVAPLRDNEQFF

clone size: .
V gene: TRBV7-2
CDR3 length: 16
CDR3 protein: CASSLVGTVSNQPQHF

clone size: .
V gene: TRBV10-3
CDR3 length: 16
CDR3 protein: CAISTPSGGAGNEQFF